This is a list of T cell receptor beta chains from one sample in a study of blood T cell repertoires in COVID-19. TCRdb's copy holds only in-frame clones and misses some; the assay was immunoSEQ multiplex PCR. The table includes some 330,000 clones, around 83% detected once. What was sequenced was PBMCs or T cells enriched from blood (not recorded which). The receptors derive from a woman between 45 and 60 years old who had recovered from COVID-19. Both conserved end residues are trimmed from each CDR3. Fields, in order: J gene, clone size, V gene, CDR3 protein. A row's size may be missing; if present it is once, few, many or a size class.

TRBJ2-3 - TRBV14 ASSQVLGAGTDTQY
TRBJ2-7 - TRBV7-2 ASSLTIAGPYEQY
TRBJ1-5 - TRBV6-1 ASSEQPGTGASPGPQH
TRBJ1-6 - TRBV7-3 ASSLNMGWDSPLH
TRBJ1-5 few TRBV30 AWETGGLDQPQH
TRBJ2-2 - TRBV9 ASGAYQEITGELF
TRBJ1-1 - TRBV7-9 ASSLDRYTEAF
TRBJ2-7 - TRBV7-8 ASSRAVPYEQY
TRBJ2-1 - TRBV2 ASSESPQQF
TRBJ1-2 - TRBV7-9 ASSRATGGADGYT
TRBJ2-7 - TRBV9 ASSSGDSSYEQY
TRBJ1-2 few TRBV5-1 ASSLLDLNYGYT
TRBJ2-5 - TRBV7-8 ASSLGPSGIKETQY
TRBJ2-1 - TRBV11-3 ASSWDRGLNNEQF